These 27 T cell receptor beta chains were sequenced from one sample in a study of Graves' ophthalmopathy and Graves' hyperthyroidism. Beta-chain TCR CDR3 regions were amplified from RNA transcripts. First-round RT-PCR with HTBI primers preceded a second-round multiplex PCR. Each CDR3 protein is one row after TCRdb ran MiXCR on the multiplex PCR reads. The sample shows more than 1,000,000 distinct CDR3 sequences, about 36% of them seen only once. Sequenced: peripheral blood or thyroid tissue (not recorded which). The receptor set was obtained from an adult man with Graves' hyperthyroidism.

In this sample, this clonotype turned up a few times. The CDR3 DNA sequence: TGTGCCAGCACTCAATTGGGGACAGGGGGACCGAGCACTGAAGCTTTCTTT. This encodes CASTQLGTGGPSTEAFF. The chain carries TRBV3-1 and TRBJ1-1; 11 bases align to TRBD1. This CDR3 comprises 17 residues. Trimming cost V 7 bases and J 4 bases; bases outside gene matches: 14. CDR1 and CDR2 (germline): LGHDT, YNNKEL (reference sequence).

The rearrangement links TRBV19 to TRBJ2-2, with no clear D. Trimming pared 3 bases from V and 9 bases from J, leaving 5 bases between. Germline values: CDR1 LNHDA, CDR2 SQIVND (reference sequence). This CDR3 is built from 11 residues. The CDR3, as DNA: TGTGCCAGTAGTATCAGGCGGGAGCTGTTTTTT. Amino acid sequence: CASSIRRELFF.

The chain has TRBV5-1 and TRBJ1-1, with 9 nucleotides matching TRBD1. Germline trimming cut 2 bases from V and 11 bases from J; bases unmatched to any gene: 4. Germline CDR1 reads SGHRS; CDR2 reads YFSETQ. The CDR3 spans 12 residues. CDR3 amino acids: CASSFSGTGAFF. As DNA, the CDR3 is TGCGCCAGCAGCTTCTCCGGGACAGGGGCTTTCTTT.

Comment on this clonotype: A read error may explain this, as a much larger clone is one base away. The rearrangement links TRBV9 to TRBJ2-2, with 8 nucleotides matching TRBD2. The CDR3 is made up of 13 amino acids. In germline, CDR1 is SGDLS, CDR2 YYNGEE. The CDR3 DNA reads as TGTGCCAGCAGGGGACTAGTCCCCGGGGAGCTGCTTTTT. Protein sequence: CASRGLVPGELLF.

This clonotype was seen repeatedly, ten times or more. The chain is built from TRBV15 and TRBJ1-2, with TRBD1 matching over 7 bases. The V gene end was trimmed by 0 bases and the J gene end by 5 bases; junction bases not matched to a gene: 6. The germline V gene encodes CDR1 LNHNV and CDR2 YYDKDF (reference sequence). This CDR3 is built from 15 residues. The CDR3 DNA is TGTGCCACCAGCAGAGATAAGGGGGCGGCTTATGGCTACACCTTC. Its translation: CATSRDKGAAYGYTF.

V gene TRBV29-1 combines with J gene TRBJ1-5; D is undetermined. V was cut by 1 base and J by 2 bases, with 6 bases left in between. Germline V gene sequence: CDR1 SQVTM, CDR2 ANQGSEA. The CDR3 consists of 13 residues. DNA of the CDR3: TGCAGCGTTGAAGGAGGTGGCAATCAGCCCCAGCATTTT. This translates into CSVEGGGNQPQHF.

CDR3 residues: CASSGVWGSLSYDTF. DNA of the CDR3: TGTGCCAGCAGCGGGGTGTGGGGATCCCTCTCGTACGACACCTTC. The chain is built from TRBV7-2 and TRBJ1-2, with D uncertain. Per germline, CDR1 SGHTA and CDR2 FQGNSA. The ends were cut back, 5 bases at V and 12 bases at J, with 25 bases in the middle. The CDR3 is 15 amino acids.

This clonotype was seen ten or more times. V usage is TRBV11-2 and J usage is TRBJ1-1; D is unclear. CDR3 length equals 12 residues. V lost 5 bases, J lost 6 bases, and 10 bases lay in between. Germline CDR1 reads SGHAT; CDR2 reads FQNNGV. For the CDR3, the DNA is TGTGCCAGCAGCCTACAGATGGCTGAAGCTTTCTTT. Residues: CASSLQMAEAFF.

The CDR3 sequence is CASSFIASGNSPLHF. In nucleotides, the CDR3 is TGTGCCAGCAGTTTCATTGCGTCCGGGAATTCACCCCTCCACTTT. The chain carries TRBV25-1 and TRBJ1-6; D call uncertain. Germline values: CDR1 MGHDK, CDR2 SYGVNS. There are 15 residues in the CDR3. With 5 bases removed from V and 7 bases from J, the gap between germline ends came to 15 bases. Full variable domain (remainder filled in from reference TRBV25-1 and TRBJ1-6): EADIYQTPRYLVIGTGKKITLECSQTMGHDKMYWYQQDPGMELHLIHYSYGVNSTEKGDLSSESTVSRIRTEHFPLTLESARPSHTSQYLCASSFIASGNSPLHFGNGTRLTVT.

Worth noting for this clonotype: This may come from a read error, since a much larger clone is one base off. This chain links TRBV12-3 or TRBV12-4 with TRBJ1-6; D not resolved. V gave up 6 bases and J gave up 9 bases, with 15 bases separating them. This CDR3 is built from 14 residues. CDR3 amino acids: CASSEQLLASPLHF. DNA for the CDR3: TGTGCCAGCAGCGAACAGTTGCTGGCTTCACCCCTCCACTTT.

The table lists this clonotype with a count of one. This may be a read error, as it is one base from a much larger clone. This likely comes from a read error, as the CDR3 has no conserved phenylalanine or tryptophan at its end. The chain couples TRBV5-5 to TRBJ1-2, with D maybe TRBD1 (5 bases). V gave up 3 bases and J gave up 6 bases, with 9 bases separating them. The germline V gene encodes CDR1 SGHKS and CDR2 YYEKEE (reference sequence). The CDR3 consists of 12 residues. The CDR3 DNA reads TGTGCCAGCAGCTCGACAGAGCATGGCTACACCTAC. Encoded protein: CASSSTEHGYTY.

The chain uses TRBV7-2 and TRBJ2-7; 8 bases are shared with TRBD1. Unmatched junction bases numbered 9, after V lost 5 bases and J lost 3 bases. This CDR3 contains 15 residues. In germline, CDR1 is SGHTA, CDR2 FQGNSA. The CDR3 DNA reads TGTGCCAGCAGCGCAACCGGGACAGGTGACTACGAGCAGTACTTC. It encodes CASSATGTGDYEQYF.

The V call is TRBV5-8, the J call TRBJ2-2, with D possibly matching TRBD1 (5 bases). Per germline, CDR1 SGHTS and CDR2 YDEGEE. This CDR3 contains 16 residues. V gave up 0 bases and J gave up 0 bases, with 9 bases separating them. The CDR3 loop is CASSLGQSANTGELFF. As DNA, the CDR3 is TGTGCCAGCAGCTTGGGACAGAGCGCGAACACCGGGGAGCTGTTTTTT.

This clonotype was counted many times. The junction shows a germline mismatch at one end, possibly a read error. J is TRBJ1-4 and V is TRBV7-2; 11 positions match TRBD1. There are 16 residues in the CDR3. From germline, CDR1 is SGHTA and CDR2 FQGNSA. This CDR3 is CASSLARDRGNEKLFF. CDR3 nucleotide sequence: TGTGCCAGCAGCCTAGCCCGGGACAGGGGGAACGAAAAACTGTTTTTT.

This clonotype was counted many times. The rearrangement links TRBV11-2 to TRBJ2-7; 9 bases match TRBD1. The ends lost 5 bases at V and 7 bases at J; junction bases unmatched: 15. CDR3 size: 16 residues. CDR1 is SGHAT and CDR2 is FQNNGV in the germline V gene. CDR3 sequence: CASSDHGQGPPREQYF. The CDR3 DNA is TGTGCCAGCAGCGACCACGGACAGGGGCCCCCGCGAGAGCAGTACTTC.

This clonotype was observed a few times. V is TRBV27 and J is TRBJ2-7; 8 nucleotides match TRBD1. CDR1 MNHEY and CDR2 SMNVEV come from the germline V gene (reference sequence). The CDR3 is made up of 15 amino acids. The junction had 11 bases not matched to a gene; V was cut back by 3 bases and J by 7 bases. CDR3 region: CASSFFGTGRVEQYF. CDR3 in DNA: TGTGCCAGCAGTTTCTTCGGGACAGGTCGCGTAGAGCAGTACTTC.

Remarks on this clonotype: Just one base apart from a much larger clone, this may be a read error. The J gene is TRBJ2-7, the V gene TRBV20-1, with 8 bases that match TRBD1. The V gene's germline CDR1 is DFQATT and CDR2 SNEGSKA (reference sequence). The CDR3 length is 13 residues. CDR3 nucleotide sequence: TGCAGTGCTCCGGACAGGGTGATTGACGAGCGGTACTTC. Its protein product is CSAPDRVIDERYF.

Of note for this clonotype: A much larger clone is a single base away; this may be a read error. The chain is built from TRBV20-1 and TRBJ1-2; D ambiguous. CDR3 length equals 13 residues. Trimming took off 3 bases at V and 5 bases at J, with 13 bases between the two ends. Germline lookup yields CDR1 DFQATT and CDR2 SNEGSKA (reference sequence). The chain's CDR3 is CSASLNSDYGYTF. CDR3 sequence (DNA): TGCAGTGCTAGCCTGAACAGCGATTATGGCTACACCTTC.

This clonotype appeared a few times. The rearrangement joins TRBV20-1 to TRBJ2-5, with 14 bases matching TRBD2. V lost 6 bases and J lost 4; bases outside the gene matches: 4. Germline V gene data show CDR1 as DFQATT and CDR2 as SNEGSKA (reference sequence). The CDR3 length is 14 residues. The CDR3 reads CSAATSGRGETQYF. The CDR3 DNA is TGCAGTGCCGCGACTAGCGGGAGGGGAGAGACCCAGTACTTC.

This clonotype was counted a few times. It may be a read error: a sequence one base away is much more abundant. The V call is TRBV29-1, the J call TRBJ1-3; D gene unclear. The CDR3 consists of 11 residues. The germline V gene has CDR1 SQVTM and CDR2 ANQGSEA. V lost 3 bases and J lost 4, with 4 bases in between. Here the CDR3 reads CSVDQGNTIYF. CDR3 DNA: TGCAGCGTTGACCAGGGAAACACCATATATTTT. Using reference TRBV29-1 and TRBJ1-3 for the parts outside the CDR3, the full variable domain is SAVISQKPSRDICQRGTSLTIQCQVDSQVTMMFWYRQQPGQSLTLIATANQGSEATYESGFVIDKFPISRPNLTFSTLTVSNMSPEDSSIYLCSVDQGNTIYFGEGSWLTVV.

The chain employs TRBV7-9 and TRBJ2-7, with 7 bases lining up with TRBD1. Germline values: CDR1 SEHNR, CDR2 FQNEAQ (reference sequence). The CDR3 spans 14 residues. Trimming took 5 bases from V and 2 from J; bases not matched to a gene: 6. This chain's CDR3 is CASSGDRDPYEQYF. CDR3 coding DNA: TGTGCCAGCAGCGGGGACAGAGATCCCTACGAGCAGTACTTC.

The genes are TRBV29-1 and TRBJ1-1, with D hard to call. The V end was cut by 8 bases, the J end by 4 bases, with 14 bases between. This CDR3 has 12 residues. CDR1 is SQVTM, CDR2 ANQGSEA, per germline. CDR3 sequence reads: CSPLESSTEAFF. CDR3 bases: TGCAGCCCCCTGGAGTCGAGCACTGAAGCTTTCTTT.

This clonotype was picked up many times. An end of the junction does not agree with germline; a read error may underlie this. The chain carries TRBV12-3 or TRBV12-4 and TRBJ2-5, with 8 bases aligning to TRBD2. This CDR3 spans 15 amino acids. The CDR3 DNA follows: TGTGCCAGCAGCTTAGGGCGGGGGGTCCAAGAGACCCAGTACTTC. Encoded protein: CASSLGRGVQETQYF.

In its sample, this clonotype was seen many times. The V call is TRBV4-3, the J call TRBJ1-1; D is unclear. Germline lookup yields CDR1 LGHNA and CDR2 YSLEER. V was cut by 0 bases and J by 0 bases, with 8 bases left in between. The CDR3 is 15 residues long. The CDR3 nucleotides are TGCGCCAGCAGCCAAGAGCCAACGGTGAACACTGAAGCTTTCTTT. This translates into CASSQEPTVNTEAFF.

About this clonotype: Its ends do not fully match the called genes, so a read error is possible. V gene TRBV7-2 combines with J gene TRBJ1-1; D perhaps matches TRBD1 (5 bases). Germline V gene data show CDR1 as SGHTA and CDR2 as FQGNSA. The CDR3 sequence is 14 residues long. In nucleotides, the CDR3 is TGTGCCGGCAGCTTAGGGTCAGGGTTGAATGAAGCTTTCTTT. Translated, it gives CAGSLGSGLNEAFF.

This clonotype was found many times. The chain employs TRBV5-6 and TRBJ1-2; no clear D gene. V shed 1 base and J shed 3 bases, with 7 bases lying between them. Germline CDR1 is SGHDT and CDR2 is YYEEEE. This CDR3 has 13 amino acids. Written as DNA, the CDR3 is TGTGCCAGCAGCTTGAAGGTCGACTATGGCTACACCTTC. Protein product: CASSLKVDYGYTF.

CDR3 region: CATSRVGMNGYTF. CDR3 in DNA: TGTGCCACCAGCAGAGTTGGGATGAATGGCTACACCTTC. The chain uses TRBV15 and TRBJ1-2; D unresolved. Germline-derived CDR1 and CDR2 are LNHNV and YYDKDF (reference sequence). This CDR3 is built from 13 residues. V shed 1 base and J shed 6 bases, with 9 bases lying between them.